A single sample gave rise to the 17 T cell receptor beta chains below, sequenced in a study of T-cell memory formation after mild COVID-19. TCRdb ran MiXCR on the 5' RACE reads and lists one entry per CDR3 protein. The table lists 500,000 to 600,000 distinct CDR3 sequences, roughly 18% of them singletons. The sample comprised PBMCs or a T cell subset sorted from them (not recorded which). Every receptor here comes from an adult woman who had mild COVID-19 (a few samples of this study predate the infection). Cell type and time point are not known.

The chain joins TRBV6-2 or TRBV6-3 to TRBJ2-7; 8 bases line up with TRBD2. With V trimmed by 5 bases and J by 6 bases, 6 bases remained unmatched. The germline V gene encodes CDR1 MNHEY and CDR2 SVGEGT. This CDR3 is 13 amino acids long. CDR3 sequence: CASSLGLVGEQYF. The CDR3 region has the DNA TGTGCCAGCAGTCTGGGACTAGTCGGCGAGCAGTACTTC.

This clonotype occurred a few times. The chain employs TRBV15 and TRBJ2-5; TRBD1 is a possible D gene (5 bases). This CDR3 region has 13 residues. V was trimmed by 6 bases and J by 3 bases, leaving 11 bases between them. From germline, CDR1 is LNHNV and CDR2 YYDKDF (reference sequence). In nucleotides, the CDR3 is TGTGCCACCAGGGTGAGGACAAAAGAGACCCAGTACTTC. It codes for CATRVRTKETQYF.

The chain recombines TRBV29-1 with TRBJ1-4, with D hard to call. There are 13 residues in the CDR3. The V and J ends lost 4 bases and 6 bases respectively, with 12 bases between them. Germline CDR1 reads SQVTM; CDR2 reads ANQGSEA. CDR3 in amino acids: CSVAFVRDEKLFF. Written as DNA, the CDR3 is TGCAGCGTTGCTTTCGTGAGGGATGAAAAACTGTTTTTT.

A few counts support this clonotype. The genes are TRBV7-9 and TRBJ2-1; D is uncertain. Trimming took off 0 bases at V and 4 bases at J, with 10 bases between the two ends. The germline CDR1 and CDR2 sequences are SEHNR and FQNEAQ (reference sequence). The CDR3 is made up of 15 amino acids. The CDR3 DNA is TGTGCCAGCAGCTTAGCCCCCGGGCTATACAATGAGCAGTTCTTC. It translates to CASSLAPGLYNEQFF.

The sample holds a few counts of this clonotype. The gene calls are TRBV7-3 and TRBJ2-5, with a weak D call TRBD1 (6 bases). Looked up from germline, CDR1 is SGHTA and CDR2 is FQGTGA. The CDR3 loop spans 15 amino acids. The V gene lost 5 bases and the J gene lost 1 base, with 14 bases spanning the gap. CDR3 DNA sequence: TGTGCCAGCAGCACCGGACAGCCGACCCAAGAGACCCAGTACTTC. It translates to CASSTGQPTQETQYF.

This sequence joins TRBV24-1 and TRBJ2-1, with TRBD1 matching over 11 bases. With V trimmed by 9 bases and J by 7 bases, 4 bases remained unmatched. Germline-derived CDR1 and CDR2 are KGHDR and SFDVKD. The CDR3 length is 13 residues. The CDR3 loop reads CATGTGGLNEQFF. The CDR3 bases are TGTGCCACCGGGACAGGGGGTCTTAATGAGCAGTTCTTC.

The CDR3 DNA sequence: TGTGCCAGCAGCCTCTGGACTAGCGGGAGCACAGATACGCAGTATTTT. Translated, it gives CASSLWTSGSTDTQYF. The V gene is TRBV7-2, the J gene TRBJ2-3, with 11 positions matching TRBD2. J gave up 0 bases and V 5 bases, and 4 bases lay outside the gene matches. Germline V lookup: CDR1 SGHTA, CDR2 FQGNSA. The CDR3 extends over 16 amino acids.

A few counts support this clonotype. V gene TRBV6-5 combines with J gene TRBJ2-7; D call uncertain. Trimming removed 2 bases at V and 0 bases at J, with 14 bases between. This CDR3 is 16 amino acids long. CDR1 is MNHEY and CDR2 is SVGAGI in the germline V gene. CDR3 nucleotides: TGTGCCAGCAGTTACACCGCCAGCCGTATCTCCTACGAGCAGTACTTC. Protein product: CASSYTASRISYEQYF.

The chain employs TRBV6-6 and TRBJ2-7, with 9 nucleotides matching TRBD1. Germline loops: CDR1 MNHNY, CDR2 SVGAGI (reference sequence). CDR3 size: 14 residues. V shed 0 bases, J shed 3 bases, and the junction held 0 bases outside the gene matches. The CDR3 bases are TGTGCCAGCAGTTACTCGACAGGGGGCTACGAGCAGTACTTC. Translating it yields CASSYSTGGYEQYF.

The chain links TRBV24-1 to TRBJ2-1, with D unclear. The CDR3 spans 16 residues. Germline CDR1 and CDR2: KGHDR and SFDVKD. V was trimmed by 4 bases and J by 9 bases, leaving 21 bases between them. This chain's CDR3 is CATSDPPGPFGSEQFF. The CDR3 nucleotides are TGTGCCACCAGTGACCCGCCGGGCCCCTTCGGAAGTGAGCAGTTCTTC.

This clonotype was counted at least ten times. The chain uses TRBV5-1 and TRBJ2-7; maybe TRBD2 (5 bases). V dropped 2 bases and J dropped 5 bases, with 17 bases sitting between them. Germline assignment: CDR1 SGHRS and CDR2 YFSETQ. CDR3 length: 15 residues. The CDR3 loop is CASSLRFGESDEQYF. CDR3 in DNA: TGCGCCAGCAGCTTACGCTTCGGGGAATCAGACGAGCAGTACTTC.

The V and J genes are TRBV7-9 and TRBJ2-1, with D possibly being TRBD1 (5 bases). The germline V and J ends were trimmed by 5 bases and 5 bases, with 13 bases remaining between them. Germline V gene lookup returns CDR1 SEHNR and CDR2 FQNEAQ (reference sequence). The CDR3 consists of 14 residues. CDR3 DNA: TGTGCCAGCAGCGAAAGAAGGGGCGACAATGAGCAGTTCTTC. Translating it yields CASSERRGDNEQFF.

V is TRBV12-3 or TRBV12-4 and J is TRBJ2-4, with D perhaps given as TRBD1 or TRBD2 (5 bases each). The CDR3 sequence is 13 residues long. The V end lost 6 bases, the J end lost 9 bases, and 15 bases lay between the germline ends. Here the CDR3 DNA reads TGTGCCAGCAGCCGGGACGGTGGCAGCATTCAGTACTTC. This codes for CASSRDGGSIQYF.

This clonotype was seen more than once but under ten times. V gene TRBV3-1 combines with J gene TRBJ2-3; tentative D call: TRBD1 (6 bases). The CDR3 loop spans 15 amino acids. Germline V gene sequence: CDR1 LGHDT, CDR2 YNNKEL (reference sequence). Trimming took 0 bases from V and 6 from J, leaving 13 bases between them. The CDR3 region is CASSQDQQGPDTQYF. In DNA, the CDR3 is TGTGCCAGCAGCCAAGATCAACAGGGCCCCGATACGCAGTATTTT.

The sample holds a few counts of this clonotype. J is TRBJ2-5 and V is TRBV10-3; 8 bases agree with TRBD1. The CDR3 has 14 amino acids. Per the germline V gene, CDR1 is ENHRY and CDR2 is SYGVKD. The V segment lost 4 bases and the J segment 5 bases; nucleotides outside the gene matches: 6. The CDR3, as DNA: TGTGCCATCAGTGGGGCAGGGGGCGAGGAGACCCAGTACTTC. Translation gives CAISGAGGEETQYF.

This clonotype occurred a few times. The J gene is TRBJ2-3, the V gene TRBV6-6; TRBD2 aligns across 7 bases. In germline, CDR1 is MNHNY, CDR2 SVGAGI (reference sequence). The trim removed 6 bases at V and 2 bases at J, leaving 8 bases unmatched. The CDR3 is 15 amino acids. This CDR3 reads CASSTERGYTDTQYF. For the CDR3, the DNA is TGTGCCAGCAGCACGGAGCGGGGTTACACAGATACGCAGTATTTT.

The V call is TRBV11-2, the J call TRBJ1-1, with a tentative D call TRBD1 (6 bases). This CDR3 is built from 17 residues. The ends were cut back, 4 bases at V and 2 bases at J, with 20 bases in the middle. In germline, CDR1 is SGHAT, CDR2 FQNNGV. Here the CDR3 DNA reads TGTGCCAGCAGCTCAAGGACAGCCAACTGGGTAAACACTGAAGCTTTCTTT. It translates to CASSSRTANWVNTEAFF.